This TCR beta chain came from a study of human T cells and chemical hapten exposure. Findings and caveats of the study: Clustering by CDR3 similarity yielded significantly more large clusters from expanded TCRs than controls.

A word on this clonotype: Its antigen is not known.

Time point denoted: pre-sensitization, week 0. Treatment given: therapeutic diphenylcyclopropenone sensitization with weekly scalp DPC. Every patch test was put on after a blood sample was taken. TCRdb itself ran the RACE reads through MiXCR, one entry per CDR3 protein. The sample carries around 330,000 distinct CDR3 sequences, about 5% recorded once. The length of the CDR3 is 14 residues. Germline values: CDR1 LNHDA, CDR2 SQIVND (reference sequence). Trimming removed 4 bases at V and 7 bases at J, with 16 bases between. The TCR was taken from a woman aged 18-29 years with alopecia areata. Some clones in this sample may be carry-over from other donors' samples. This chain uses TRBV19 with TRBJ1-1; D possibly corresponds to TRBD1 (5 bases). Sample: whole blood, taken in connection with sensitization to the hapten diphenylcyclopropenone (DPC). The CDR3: CASSSQGMGSEAFF. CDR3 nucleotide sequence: TGTGCCAGTAGTAGCCAGGGTATGGGGAGTGAAGCTTTCTTT.